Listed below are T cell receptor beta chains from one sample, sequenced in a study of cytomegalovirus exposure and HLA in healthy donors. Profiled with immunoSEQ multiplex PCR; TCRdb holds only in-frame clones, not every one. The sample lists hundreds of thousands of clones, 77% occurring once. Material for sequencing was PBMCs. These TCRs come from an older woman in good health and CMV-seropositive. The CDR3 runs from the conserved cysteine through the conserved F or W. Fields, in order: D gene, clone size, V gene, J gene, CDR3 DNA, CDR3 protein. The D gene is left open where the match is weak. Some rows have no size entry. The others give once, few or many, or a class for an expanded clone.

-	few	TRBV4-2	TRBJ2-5	TGTGCCAGCAGCCAAGGTGCGAGGGAGCAAGAGACCCAGTACTTC	CASSQGAREQETQYF
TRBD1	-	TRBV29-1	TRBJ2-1	TGCAGCGTAGACAGGGGCGTCGACTACAATGAGCAGTTCTTC	CSVDRGVDYNEQFF
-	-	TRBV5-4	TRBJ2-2	TGTGCCAGCAGCTTCGGGACTGGGAACACCGAGGAGCTGTTTTTT	CASSFGTGNTEELFF
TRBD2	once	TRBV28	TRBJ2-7	TGTGCCAGCAGCCCGGGACTAGCGAGCTCCTACGAGCAGTACTTC	CASSPGLASSYEQYF
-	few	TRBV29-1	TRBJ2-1	TGCAGCGTTGAAGGGACAGACATCTCGTACAATGAGCAGTTCTTC	CSVEGTDISYNEQFF
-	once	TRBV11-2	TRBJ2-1	TGTGCCAGCAGACATAACTACAATGAGCAGTTCTTC	CASRHNYNEQFF
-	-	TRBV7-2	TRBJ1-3	TGTGCCAGCAGCTTCACCGCTACGAGCTCTGGAAACACCATATATTTT	CASSFTATSSGNTIYF
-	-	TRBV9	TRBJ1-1	TGTGCCAGCAGCCCCATTCTAGGAGGGGGGCGGGGGACTGAAGCTTTCTTT	CASSPILGGGRGTEAFF
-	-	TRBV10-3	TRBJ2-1	TGTGCCACCCTAGGTCGCGGCACAAATAAGGGGGAGTTCTTC	CATLGRGTNKGEFF
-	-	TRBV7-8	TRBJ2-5	TGTGCCAGCAGCCCAGGAGGCTCCCTGGGGACCCAGTACTTC	CASSPGGSLGTQYF
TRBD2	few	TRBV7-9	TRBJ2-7	TGTGCCAGCAGCCCTGGGACTAGCGAAAGGGAGCAGTACTTC	CASSPGTSEREQYF
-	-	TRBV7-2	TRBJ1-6	TGTGCCAGCAGCTTAGCGGAGGGATCACCCCTCCACTTT	CASSLAEGSPLHF
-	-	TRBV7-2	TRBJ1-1	TGTGCCAGCAGTCCAAACAGGGAGAACACTGAAGCTTTCTTT	CASSPNRENTEAFF
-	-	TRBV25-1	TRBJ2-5	TGTGCCAGCAGTGATCCCATAAGGGGACAAGAGACCCAGTACTTC	CASSDPIRGQETQYF
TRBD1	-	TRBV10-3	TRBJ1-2	TGTGCCATCAGGGTAACAGGGGGCGAAGGCGGCTACACCTTC	CAIRVTGGEGGYTF
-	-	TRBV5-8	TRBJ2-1	TGTGCCAGCAGACCCGACAGGTCTGACTACAATGAGCAGTTCTTC	CASRPDRSDYNEQFF
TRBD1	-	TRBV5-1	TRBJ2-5	TGCGCCAGCAGCTCCGGGACAGTACAAGAGACCCAGTACTTC	CASSSGTVQETQYF
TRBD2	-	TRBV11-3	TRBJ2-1	TGTGCCAGCAGCTTATCCGGGACTAGCGGAAACAATGAGCAGTTCTTC	CASSLSGTSGNNEQFF
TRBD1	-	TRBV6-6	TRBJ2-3	TGTGCCAGCAGAGACAGGGTCACAGATACGCAGTATTTT	CASRDRVTDTQYF
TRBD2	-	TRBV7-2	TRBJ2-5	TGTGCCAGCAGCCGCCTAGGGACTAGCGGGGGGACCCAGTACTTC	CASSRLGTSGGTQYF
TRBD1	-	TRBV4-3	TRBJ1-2	TGCGCCAGCAGCCAAGGGGACAGTGGGGTAGGCGGCTACACCTTC	CASSQGDSGVGGYTF
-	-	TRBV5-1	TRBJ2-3	TGCGCCAGCAGCTTGGGGGTCGGGGGAGCTAGCACAGATACGCAGTATTTT	CASSLGVGGASTDTQYF
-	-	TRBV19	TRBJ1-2	TGTGCCAGTAGTATTGCAGGACGGGGAAGGAACTATGGCTACACCTTC	CASSIAGRGRNYGYTF
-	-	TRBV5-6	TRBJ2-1	TGTGCCAGCAGCTTGGTCAGCGGCATAACCTACAATGAGCAGTTCTTC	CASSLVSGITYNEQFF
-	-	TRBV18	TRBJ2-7	TGTGCCAGCTCACCGGGAGGCGGTGACTACGAGCAGTACTTC	CASSPGGGDYEQYF
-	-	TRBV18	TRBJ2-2	TGTGCCAGCTCTCCTTCAAATACAGGGTCGGACACCGGGGAGCTGTTTTTT	CASSPSNTGSDTGELFF
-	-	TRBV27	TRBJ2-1	TGTGCCAGCAGGGGGGGTAGGAAGGGGATAAGGTCCTACAATGAGCAGTTCTTC	CASRGGRKGIRSYNEQFF
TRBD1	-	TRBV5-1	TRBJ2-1	TGCGCCAGCAGTAGCGAGGGACAGATCTACAATGAGCAGTTCTTC	CASSSEGQIYNEQFF
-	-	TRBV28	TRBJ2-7	TGTGCCAGCAGCTACAGGGTTTCCCTTGTCGAGCAGTACTTC	CASSYRVSLVEQYF
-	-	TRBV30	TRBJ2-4	TGTGCCTGGAGCGCCTCAGGGGGGCGCAAAAACATTCAGTACTTC	CAWSASGGRKNIQYF
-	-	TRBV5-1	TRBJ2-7	TGCGCCAGCAGCTTAGGGACAACTTCCTACGAGCAGTACTTC	CASSLGTTSYEQYF
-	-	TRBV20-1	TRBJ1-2	TGCAGTGCTGTACAGTATGGCTACACCTTC	CSAVQYGYTF
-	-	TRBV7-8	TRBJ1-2	TGTGCCAGCAGCTTAGAATTCGCCTACGGCTACACCTTC	CASSLEFAYGYTF
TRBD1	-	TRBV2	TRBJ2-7	TGTGCCAGCAGTTTAGGACAGGGAGGACACGAGCAGTACTTC	CASSLGQGGHEQYF
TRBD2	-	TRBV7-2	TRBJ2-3	TGTGCCAGCAGCTTAGGTTCGACTAGCGGAGCGCAGTATTTT	CASSLGSTSGAQYF
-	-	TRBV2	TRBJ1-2	TGTGCCAGCAGGGAACAGGGATTCGCCTCGCGGGGATACACCTTC	CASREQGFASRGYTF
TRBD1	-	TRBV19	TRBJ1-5	TGTGCCAGTAGTCTTACCTGGACAGGGTTCGATCAGCCCCAGCATTTT	CASSLTWTGFDQPQHF
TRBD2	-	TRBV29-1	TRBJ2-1	TGCAGCGTTGGGAGCAGGGCGGGAGAACGCGGTGAGCAGTTCTTC	CSVGSRAGERGEQFF
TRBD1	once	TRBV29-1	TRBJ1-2	TGCAGCGTACAATATCCGGACAGGGGGGATGGCTACACCTTC	CSVQYPDRGDGYTF
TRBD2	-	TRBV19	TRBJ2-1	TGTGCCAGTAGTATAGGAGGGAGGGCCGGAAATGAGCAGTTCTTC	CASSIGGRAGNEQFF
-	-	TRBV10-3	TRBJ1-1	TGTGCCATCAGTGATAGAGATAACACTGAAGCTTTCTTT	CAISDRDNTEAFF
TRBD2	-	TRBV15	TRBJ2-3	TGTGCCACCAGCCTTGGACTAGCGGGGGTCACAGATACGCAGTATTTT	CATSLGLAGVTDTQYF
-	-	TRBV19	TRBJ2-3	TGTGCCAGTAGTGTGGGCAGCCGCACAGATACGCAGTATTTT	CASSVGSRTDTQYF
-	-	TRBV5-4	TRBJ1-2	TGTGCCAGCAGCTTGAACAGGAACTATGGCTACACCTTC	CASSLNRNYGYTF
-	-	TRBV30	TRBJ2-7	TGTGCCTCTAGGGGGGGGTACGAGCAGTACTTC	CASRGGYEQYF
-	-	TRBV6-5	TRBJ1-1	TGTGCCAGCCGGGGGGGCGGGAACACTGAAGCTTTCTTT	CASRGGGNTEAFF
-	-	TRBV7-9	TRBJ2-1	TGTGCCAGCAGCTTAGCGGCGGCGGGGGCTATCTCCAATGAGCAGTTCTTC	CASSLAAAGAISNEQFF
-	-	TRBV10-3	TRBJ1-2	TGTGCCATCAGGGCCCCGGGCTATGGCTACACCTTC	CAIRAPGYGYTF
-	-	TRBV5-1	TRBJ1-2	TGCGCCAGCAGCTTAGAGAGGGCGGGAGGCTACACCTTC	CASSLERAGGYTF
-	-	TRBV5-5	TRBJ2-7	TGTGCCAGCAGCCGAGGGGGGGAGAGAGCCTACGAGCAGTACTTC	CASSRGGERAYEQYF
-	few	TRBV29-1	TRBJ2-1	TGCAGCGTTGAAGAGGTCCGAGCCTACAATGAGCAGTTCTTC	CSVEEVRAYNEQFF
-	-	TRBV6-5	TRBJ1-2	TGTGCCAGCAGTGAAGCGGCAGACTATGGCTACACCTTC	CASSEAADYGYTF
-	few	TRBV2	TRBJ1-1	TGTGCCAGCAGCACCACAGAGAACACTGAAGCTTTCTTT	CASSTTENTEAFF
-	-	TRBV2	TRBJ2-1	TGTGCCAGCGTCCGGTGGGCCACCTACAATGAGCAGTTCTTC	CASVRWATYNEQFF
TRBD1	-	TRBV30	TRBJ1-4	TGTGCCTGGAGAGGGACAGGGTTTGAAAAACTGTTTTTT	CAWRGTGFEKLFF
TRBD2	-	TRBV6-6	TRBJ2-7	TGTGCCAGCAGTACCCGACTAGCGGGAGAGGGGGAGCAGTACTTC	CASSTRLAGEGEQYF
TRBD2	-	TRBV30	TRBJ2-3	TGTGCCTGGAAGGCGGGGGGGCCCGGCACAGATACGCAGTATTTT	CAWKAGGPGTDTQYF
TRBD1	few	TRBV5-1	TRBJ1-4	TGCGCCAGCTCGAGAGGACAGGGGGCGAATAATGAAAAACTGTTTTTT	CASSRGQGANNEKLFF
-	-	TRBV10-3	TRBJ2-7	TGTGCCATCAGTTACACAGGGTTGGGCGAGCAGTACTTC	CAISYTGLGEQYF